The clone carrying this T cell receptor (beta chain) was recorded at least ten times. The sample belongs to a study of T-cell memory formation after mild COVID-19. TCRdb reprocessed the 5' RACE reads via MiXCR and lists one record per CDR3 protein. The top ten hold 22% of the sample, which has about 350,000 distinct CDR3 sequences, approximately 14% seen once. CDR1 MNHEY and CDR2 SVGEGT come from the germline V gene. V was shortened by 5 bases and J by 4 bases, with 4 bases between the two germline ends. There are 11 residues in the CDR3. The J gene is TRBJ2-3, the V gene TRBV6-2 or TRBV6-3; D remains unclear. This receptor was identified in a man aged 18 to 29 who had mild COVID-19 (a few samples of this study predate the infection). Cell type and time point are not known. The sample consisted of PBMCs or a T cell subset sorted from them (not recorded which). The CDR3 DNA reads as TGTGCCAGCAGTCGGCCAGATACGCAGTATTTT. Translated: CASSRPDTQYF.